This T cell receptor (beta chain) emerged from a study of T cells in Graves' hyperthyroidism and ophthalmopathy. There were TCR beta CDR3 regions amplified from RNA transcripts. HTBI primers were employed in a first-round RT-PCR of the TCR CDR3. MiXCR, run by TCRdb on the multiplex PCR reads, gives a single entry per CDR3 protein. The table lists fewer than 300,000 distinct CDR3 sequences, under 30% of them singletons. This clonotype was seen ten or more times. This CDR3 comprises 15 residues. CDR1 and CDR2 from the germline V gene are MNHEY and SMNVEV (reference sequence). V was pared by 3 bases and J by 1 base, with 5 bases of the junction left unmatched.

The chain is built from TRBV27 and TRBJ2-5; 7 nucleotides match TRBD1. Specimen: blood. This TCR was recovered from a man aged 35 to 55 with Graves' hyperthyroidism that later progressed to Graves' ophthalmopathy. CDR3 protein: CASSFFGQVQETQYF. The CDR3 coding sequence is TGTGCCAGCAGTTTCTTCGGACAGGTCCAAGAGACCCAGTACTTC.